This record covers a single T cell receptor delta chain. What antigen it recognizes has not been identified. The protein TCRdb lists belongs to a much larger clone and differs from this DNA's translation at residue 14, which points to a read error; the protein shown is made from the DNA. This record belongs to a study of delta chains in infants with herpesvirus infections (dated by TCRdb to 2021 to 2023). Background for the entire study: To characterize gammadelta T cell responses to primary cytomegalovirus (CMV) infection, researchers prospectively followed a birth cohort of Ugandan infants starting at birth. gammadelta TCRs were sequenced from PBMC obtained from approximately 19 CMV-infected infants (one congenitally infected) and 7 or 8 CMV-uninfected infants for whom sufficient sample was available. Blood samples from the infants were grouped into approximate ages of 1.5, 4, 8 and 12 months. Belgian fetal and cord blood gammadelta TCR data that had been published previously were included solely for comparison and were not produced in this cohort. The study searched for a public fetal Vdelta1/Vgamma8 gammadelta TCR clonotype in infants who acquired CMV infection after birth. Summary of the overall study and its limitations: Public-clonotype frequency among Vdelta1 cells appeared to be inversely correlated with age at infection and was observed to decay rapidly, seemingly without persisting beyond about 2 months. The public clonotype was found only at the first time point after infection and was absent in uninfected infants and in those infected after 120 days. Limitations noted by the authors included a small sample size and a lack of race- or environment-matched controls, because nearly all Ugandans acquire CMV before adulthood. In CMV-uninfected infants, the public clonotype might still be present but below the detection limit. The public Vdelta1 clonotype appeared in 4 of 18 CMV-infected infants: three infected postnatally before 120 days of age, plus the congenitally infected infant.

Library creation used RT-PCR. To generate TCR cDNA, RNA from PBMC was reverse transcribed using SuperScript II together with primers specific for the gamma chain and the delta chain. After purification with AMPure XP beads, the cDNA was amplified and indexed with Illumina adapters using the Nextera XT Index Kit. Sequencing of the gammadelta TCR libraries was done on an Illumina MiSeq using a V2 300-cycle kit. As for how the authors treated the data: Using MiXCR v2.1.12, CDR3 sequences were assembled, and reads were mapped onto D, J and V genes obtained from GenBank. Repertoire analyses of the CDR3 clonotypes were performed with VDJtools v1.2.1. TCRdb recomputed clones from the public reads with CATT; identical DNA rows were then combined. The V and J calls and clone size are TCRdb's, not the authors'. In this sample the table shows 550 to 700 delta-chain clones, 2.5% to 3% of which occur a single time. In total, the top ten clones hold 25% to 30% of the sample.

Pregnant women receiving prenatal care in Kampala, Uganda, were recruited, and the infants of these women were enrolled, with documentation of maternal HIV status required. Families received weekly visits, and collection of infant clinical information, oral swabs and peripheral blood began at 6 weeks of age and continued every 4 months after that. After blood was collected in heparin tubes, PBMC were isolated using Ficoll-Paque density gradient centrifugation and then cryopreserved. CDR1 TSWWSYY and CDR2 QGS are derived from the germline V gene. From cysteine to phenylalanine, the CDR3 is 21 amino acids long. CDR3 DNA is the only sequence kept; it has 63 bases, read in frame from the first base. Germline trimming amounts to 2 bases on V and 4 bases on J, with 25 as the count of junction bases outside the gene matches.

This clonotype originated in a human donor who was a Ugandan infant, either HIV-exposed or HIV-unexposed (not recorded which). The chain couples TRDV1 to TRDJ1; 7 bases in between match TRDD3. This specimen consisted of peripheral blood, obtained at time point 3 of longitudinal follow-up. The CDR3 region: CALGEVSRWAYGIHGGDKLIF. In nucleotides, the sequence is TGTGCTCTTGGGGAAGTAAGTAGATGGGCCTACGGGATACACGGAGGCGATAAACTCATCTTT.